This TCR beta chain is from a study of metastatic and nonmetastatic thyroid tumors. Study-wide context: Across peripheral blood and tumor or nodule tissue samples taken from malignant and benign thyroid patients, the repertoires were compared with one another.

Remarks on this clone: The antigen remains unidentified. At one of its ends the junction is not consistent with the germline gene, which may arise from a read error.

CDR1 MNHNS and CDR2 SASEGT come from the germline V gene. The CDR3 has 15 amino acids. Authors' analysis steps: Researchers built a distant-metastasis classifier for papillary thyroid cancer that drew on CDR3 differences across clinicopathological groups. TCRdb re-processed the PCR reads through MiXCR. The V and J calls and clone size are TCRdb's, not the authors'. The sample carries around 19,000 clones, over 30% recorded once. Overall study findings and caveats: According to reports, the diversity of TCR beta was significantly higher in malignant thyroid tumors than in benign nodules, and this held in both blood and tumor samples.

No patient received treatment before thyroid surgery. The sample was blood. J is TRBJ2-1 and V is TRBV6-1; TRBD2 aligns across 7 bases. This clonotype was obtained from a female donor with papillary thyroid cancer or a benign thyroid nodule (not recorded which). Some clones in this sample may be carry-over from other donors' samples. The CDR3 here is CASSETIGDYNEQFF. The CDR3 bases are TGTGCCAGCAGTGAGACTATCGGGGACTACAATGAGCAGTTCTTT.